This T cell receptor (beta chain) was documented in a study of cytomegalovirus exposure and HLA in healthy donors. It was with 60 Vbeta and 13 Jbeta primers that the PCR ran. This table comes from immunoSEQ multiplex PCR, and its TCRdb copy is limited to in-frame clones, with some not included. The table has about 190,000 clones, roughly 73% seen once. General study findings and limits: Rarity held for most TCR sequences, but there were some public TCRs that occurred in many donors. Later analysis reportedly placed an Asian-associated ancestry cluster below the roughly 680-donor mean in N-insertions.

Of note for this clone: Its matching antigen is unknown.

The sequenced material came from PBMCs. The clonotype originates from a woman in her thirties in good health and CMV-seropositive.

The CDR3 protein is CASSQEGLASDTQYF. The CDR3 nucleotides are TGCGCCAGCAGCCAAGAAGGACTAGCTTCCGATACGCAGTATTTT. The chain is built from TRBV4-3 and TRBJ2-3, with 8 bases that match TRBD2. This CDR3 spans 15 amino acids. V trimming: 0 bases; J trimming: 6 bases; junction bases outside the gene matches: 5. The germline CDR1 and CDR2 sequences are LGHNA and YSLEER.